This T cell receptor (beta chain) was observed in a study of T-cell reconstitution after alpha-beta-depleted transplantation in children. Overall study results and limits: Surviving recipient T cells and intrathymic progenitors accounted for some patients' high TCRbeta diversity at day 60. Fresh T-cell production supplied most of the T-cell counts and diversity seen one year after transplant. About two months after transplant, alpha-beta T cells reportedly came from several hundred expanded graft clones.

In the case of this clonotype: Its antigen is unidentified.

CDR1 DFQATT and CDR2 SNEGSKA come from the germline V gene (reference sequence). CDR3 size: 12 residues. J was trimmed by 5 bases and V by 7 bases; bases with no gene match: 5. Preparation of the TCRbeta library used unique molecular identifiers. TCRdb re-called the PCR reads through MiXCR, storing one row per CDR3 protein. Among approximately 230,000 distinct CDR3 sequences, 24% were seen once, and the ten largest hold about 4.8%. The material sequenced was PBMCs, mostly from graft donor cells, taken 360 days after TCRalphabeta/CD19-depleted stem cell transplant. The clonotype comes from a female patient aged 2 to 10 who had a stem cell transplant for congenital amegakaryocytic thrombocytopenia, so the T cells may come from the graft donor. The chain recombines TRBV20-1 with TRBJ2-3, with 8 bases aligning to TRBD2. This CDR3 is CSVEAGEDTQYF. The CDR3 DNA follows: TGCAGTGTTGAAGCGGGGGAAGATACGCAGTATTTT.